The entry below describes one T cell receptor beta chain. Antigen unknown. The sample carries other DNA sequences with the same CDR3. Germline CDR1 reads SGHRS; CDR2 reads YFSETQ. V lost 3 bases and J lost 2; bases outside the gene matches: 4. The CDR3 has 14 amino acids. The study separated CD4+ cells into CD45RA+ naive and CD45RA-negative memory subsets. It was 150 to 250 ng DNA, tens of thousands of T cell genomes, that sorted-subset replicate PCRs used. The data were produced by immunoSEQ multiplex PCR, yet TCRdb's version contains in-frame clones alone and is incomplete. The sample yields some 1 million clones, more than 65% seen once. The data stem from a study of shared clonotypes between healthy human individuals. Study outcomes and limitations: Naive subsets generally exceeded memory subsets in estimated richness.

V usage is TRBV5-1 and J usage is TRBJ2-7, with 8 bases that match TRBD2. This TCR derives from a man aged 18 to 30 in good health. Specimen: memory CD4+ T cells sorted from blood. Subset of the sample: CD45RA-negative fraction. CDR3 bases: TGCGCCAGCAGCTCGAGCGGGGGCACCTACGAGCAGTACTTC. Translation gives CASSSSGGTYEQYF.